The next 9 T cell receptor beta chains were all read from a single sample in a study of CD8 T cells in ankylosing spondylitis. Each CDR3 protein is one row after TCRdb ran MiXCR on the 5' RACE reads. Among around 280,000 distinct CDR3 sequences listed, around 19% were seen once. What was sequenced was blood, either unsorted or a sorted T cell fraction (not recorded which). The receptors here all came from a male donor with ankylosing spondylitis or in good health (not recorded which).

This chain connects TRBV28 to TRBJ2-3, with D possibly TRBD2 on 6 matching bases. V dropped 10 bases and J dropped 8 bases, with 28 bases sitting between them. The CDR3 covers 16 residues. The germline V gene encodes CDR1 MDHEN and CDR2 SYDVKM. This CDR3 reads CATYPIAGSKAPTQYF. The CDR3 bases are TGTGCCACCTACCCAATCGCGGGATCCAAGGCCCCTACGCAGTATTTT.

CDR3 coding DNA: TGTGCCAGCAGTTCCCTGGGCCAACCGTGGGGGCAAGAGACCCAGTACTTC. It encodes CASSSLGQPWGQETQYF. This chain connects TRBV12-3 or TRBV12-4 to TRBJ2-5; D might be TRBD1 or TRBD2, each matching 5 bases. The CDR3 is 17 amino acids. Between the trimmed V and J ends, which lost 4 bases and 2 bases, there was a span of 20 bases.

The J gene is TRBJ1-1, the V gene TRBV20-1; unclear D gene. The CDR3 is 16 residues long. V shed 6 bases and J shed 0 bases, with 20 bases lying between them. Germline V gene lookup returns CDR1 DFQATT and CDR2 SNEGSKA (reference sequence). The CDR3, as DNA: TGCAGTGCCACACCGAAGGCAGGCAACTTGAACACTGAAGCTTTCTTT. Encoded protein: CSATPKAGNLNTEAFF.

V usage is TRBV29-1 and J usage is TRBJ1-3, with a tentative D call TRBD1 (5 bases). The CDR3 consists of 12 residues. With 7 bases removed from V and 7 bases from J, the gap between germline ends came to 14 bases. The V gene's germline CDR1 is SQVTM and CDR2 ANQGSEA. CDR3 amino acids: CSAGDGGNTIYF. Written as DNA, the CDR3 is TGCAGCGCGGGGGACGGGGGGAACACCATATATTTT. The whole variable domain, filled in from reference TRBV29-1 and TRBJ1-3, reads SAVISQKPSRDICQRGTSLTIQCQVDSQVTMMFWYRQQPGQSLTLIATANQGSEATYESGFVIDKFPISRPNLTFSTLTVSNMSPEDSSIYLCSAGDGGNTIYFGEGSWLTVV.

The chain uses TRBV20-1 and TRBJ2-1; 11 positions agree with TRBD2. With 2 bases clipped from V and 8 bases from J, the junction kept 8 bases outside the gene matches. This CDR3 spans 15 amino acids. CDR1 is DFQATT and CDR2 is SNEGSKA in the germline V gene (reference sequence). CDR3 residues: CSARTTSGSVYEQFF. DNA of the CDR3: TGCAGTGCTAGAACAACTAGCGGGAGTGTTTATGAGCAGTTCTTC.

The V and J genes are TRBV11-2 and TRBJ2-5, with D possibly TRBD1 on 6 matching bases. Trimming removed 4 bases from V and 5 bases from J, with 23 bases in between. Germline CDR1 is SGHAT and CDR2 is FQNNGV. The CDR3 contains 17 residues. The CDR3 DNA reads as TGTGCCAGCAGCTCCTACTCCCGCACACAGGGTCGGGAGACCCAGTACTTC. Translating gives CASSSYSRTQGRETQYF.

The chain couples TRBV6-1 to TRBJ2-3; TRBD2 might be the D (6 bases). The germline gives CDR1 MNHNS, CDR2 SASEGT. V lost 5 bases and J lost 4, with 16 bases in between. The CDR3 length is 15 residues. CDR3 DNA: TGTGCCAGCAGTCGAAGAGGGCGCGGGGCAGATACGCAGTATTTT. Translated, it gives CASSRRGRGADTQYF.

This clonotype was seen just once. This sequence joins TRBV7-3 and TRBJ1-6; 7 nucleotides match TRBD1. Germline V CDR1 and CDR2: SGHTA, FQGTGA. V lost 5 bases to trimming and J lost 6 bases; unmatched junction nucleotides: 7. The CDR3 consists of 15 residues. CDR3 nucleotides: TGTGCCAGCAGCCTTAGACAGGGTGGTAATTCACCCCTCCACTTT. Residues: CASSLRQGGNSPLHF.

This clonotype has just a few counts. This sequence joins TRBV15 and TRBJ2-1; 9 bases are shared with TRBD2. Germline CDR1 LNHNV, CDR2 YYDKDF (reference sequence). V was clipped by 2 bases and J by 6 bases; unmatched bases: 5. The CDR3 contains 15 residues. The CDR3 reads CATSRPGTSFNEQFF. The CDR3 nucleotides are TGTGCCACCAGCAGACCCGGGACTAGCTTCAATGAGCAGTTCTTC.